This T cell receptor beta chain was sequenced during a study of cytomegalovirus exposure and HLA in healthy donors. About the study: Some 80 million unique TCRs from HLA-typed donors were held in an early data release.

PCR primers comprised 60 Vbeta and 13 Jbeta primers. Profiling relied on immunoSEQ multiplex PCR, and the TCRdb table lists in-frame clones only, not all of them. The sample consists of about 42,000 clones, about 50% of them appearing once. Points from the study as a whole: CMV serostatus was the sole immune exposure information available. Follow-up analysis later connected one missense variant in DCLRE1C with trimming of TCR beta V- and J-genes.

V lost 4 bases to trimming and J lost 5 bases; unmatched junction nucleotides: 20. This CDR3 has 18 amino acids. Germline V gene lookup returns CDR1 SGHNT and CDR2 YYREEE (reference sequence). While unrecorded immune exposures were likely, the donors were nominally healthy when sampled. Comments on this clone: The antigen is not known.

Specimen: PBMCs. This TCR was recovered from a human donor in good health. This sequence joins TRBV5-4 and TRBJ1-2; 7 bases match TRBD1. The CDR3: CASSQDRRAGGSGYGYTF. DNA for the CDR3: TGTGCCAGCAGCCAAGATCGTAGGGCAGGGGGTTCGGGTTATGGCTACACCTTC.